The clone carrying this T cell receptor (beta chain) was observed a few times. The antigen is not known. This entry belongs to a study of T-cell reconstitution after alpha-beta-depleted transplantation in children. Study findings and constraints: Several hundred expanded graft clones reportedly gave rise to the alpha-beta T cells present about two months after transplant. Among T cells one year after transplant, newly produced cells accounted for most counts and diversity. Surviving recipient T cells and thymic progenitors produced the high day-60 TCRbeta diversity seen in some patients.

Library preparation (for TCRbeta) was performed with unique molecular identifiers. Using its own MiXCR run on the PCR reads, TCRdb lists one record per CDR3 protein. The sample has 750,000 to 950,000 distinct CDR3 sequences, less than 20% seen once; the top ten hold roughly 4.8%. The CDR3 loop spans 14 amino acids. Germline trimming cut 6 bases from V and 4 bases from J; bases unmatched to any gene: 9. Germline CDR1 and CDR2: SNHLY and FYNNEI. The gene calls are TRBV2 and TRBJ2-7, with 7 bases identical to TRBD1. The sample was PBMCs, mostly from graft donor cells, taken 360 days after TCRalphabeta/CD19-depleted stem cell transplant. The clonotype originates from a male patient aged 10 to 17 who had a stem cell transplant for acute lymphoblastic leukemia, so the T cells may come from the graft donor. The chain's CDR3 is CASRPGQPIYEQYF. The DNA for the CDR3 is TGTGCCAGCAGACCGGGACAGCCAATTTACGAGCAGTACTTC.